This TCR beta chain was captured in a study of molecular identifiers for immune sequencing clone quantification. V was cut by 4 bases and J by 3 bases, with 17 bases left in between. Germline V gene sequence: CDR1 SEHNR, CDR2 FQNEAQ (reference sequence). The CDR3 spans 16 residues. TCRdb processed the PCR reads anew with MiXCR; each CDR3 protein has one entry. Of more than 450,000 distinct CDR3 sequences detected, about a fifth appear once; the ten largest clones hold around 0.86%. This clonotype was detected ten times or more. This clonotype was obtained from a human donor in good health. Some libraries in this study had Jurkat cell RNA spiked in. What was sequenced was naive CD8+ T cells from blood, with Jurkat cell RNA spiked in. Subset described: FACS-sorted CD8+CD4-CCR7+CD45RA+ naive T cells. The chain couples TRBV7-9 to TRBJ2-3; tentative D call: TRBD2 (7 bases). CDR3 amino acids: CASSSDPGGRTDTQYF. The CDR3 DNA reads as TGTGCCAGCAGCTCCGACCCCGGGGGGCGGACAGATACGCAGTATTTT.